Included here is one TCR beta chain sequence, with context. These data belong to a study of blood T cell repertoires in COVID-19. Source study methods: Amplification of reference gene primers provided the estimated nucleated cell counts. Data came from immunoSEQ multiplex PCR; TCRdb stores just in-frame clones and leaves some out. V and J calls and clone size come straight from that table; D and trimming were deduced from the DNA. The sample contains a few hundred thousand clones, approximately 92% of which appear only once. Participants had their cohort set by participant-reported clinical history. The specimen sequenced was PBMCs or T cells enriched from blood (not recorded which). The sequence was obtained from a man aged 18 to 29 who had recovered from COVID-19.

The CDR3 nucleotides read TGCGCCAGCAGCTCGTACATCGAGCGGGGGGGCCCAAATGAGCAGTTCTTC. Protein: CASSSYIERGGPNEQFF. The chain uses TRBV5-1 and TRBJ2-1; 10 nucleotides align to TRBD2. Germline V gives CDR1 SGHRS, CDR2 YFSETQ. The J segment lost 7 bases and the V segment lost 3 bases, leaving 13 bases of the junction unmatched. The CDR3 consists of 17 residues.